This paragraph covers one TCR beta chain sequence. Primers for the PCR totalled 60 Vbeta and 13 Jbeta. The table came from immunoSEQ multiplex PCR; TCRdb's copy has only in-frame clones and leaves some out. Among 180,000 or so clones listed, approximately 85% were seen once. The data belong to a study of cytomegalovirus exposure and HLA in healthy donors. Study as a whole: Genetic ancestry analysis placed around four fifths of the 350 to 500 donors that were genotyped in the Caucasian-associated cluster.

CDR1 PRHDT and CDR2 FYEKMQ come from the germline V gene (reference sequence). The CDR3 is 18 amino acids. V lost 5 bases to trimming and J lost 3 bases; unmatched junction nucleotides: 9. Sequenced input: PBMCs. The chain has TRBV13 and TRBJ2-5; TRBD2 matches 16 bases. The clonotype comes from a young man in good health and CMV-seropositive. CDR3 residues: CASSALGLAGGGEETQYF. CDR3 bases: TGTGCCAGCAGCGCCTTGGGACTAGCGGGGGGGGGAGAAGAGACCCAGTACTTC.